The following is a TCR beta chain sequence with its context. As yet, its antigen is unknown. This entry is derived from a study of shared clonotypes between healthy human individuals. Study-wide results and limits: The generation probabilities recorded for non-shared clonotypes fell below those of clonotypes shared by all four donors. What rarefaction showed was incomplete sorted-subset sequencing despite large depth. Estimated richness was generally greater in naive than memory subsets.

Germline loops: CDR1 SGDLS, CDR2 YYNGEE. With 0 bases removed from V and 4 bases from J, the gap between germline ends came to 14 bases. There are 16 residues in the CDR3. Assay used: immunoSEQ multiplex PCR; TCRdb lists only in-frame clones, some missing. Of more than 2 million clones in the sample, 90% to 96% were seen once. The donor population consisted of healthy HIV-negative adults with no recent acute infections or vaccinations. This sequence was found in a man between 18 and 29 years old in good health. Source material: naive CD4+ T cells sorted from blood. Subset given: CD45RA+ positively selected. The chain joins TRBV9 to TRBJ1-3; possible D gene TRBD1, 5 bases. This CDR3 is CASSVDGGAGGNTIYF. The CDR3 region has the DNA TGTGCCAGCAGCGTAGACGGGGGTGCGGGCGGAAACACCATATATTTT.